The 23 T cell receptor beta chains reported below all come from one sample, sequenced in a study of CD8 T cells in ankylosing spondylitis (dated 2017 in TCRdb). Study-level results and caveats: Blood from ankylosing spondylitis patients appeared to be characterized by a TCR beta motif composed of under ten highly homologous amino acid variants.

The antigens these receptors bind are not known. Library prep was done by 5' RACE. TCRdb shows the sequencer as Illumina HiSeq 2500. TCRdb reran the public reads through fastp at Q25 and MiXCR, keeping productive beta chains. Entries that share a CDR3 protein sequence are merged under the most common genes and DNA. The sample yields approximately 520,000 distinct CDR3 sequences; approximately 5.3% were counted once. Around 3.5% of the sample is in the top ten clones. Sequenced material: blood, either unsorted or a sorted T cell fraction (not recorded which). All receptors derive from a male donor with ankylosing spondylitis.

Ten or more counts support this clonotype. This chain uses TRBV6-5 with TRBJ1-1; D ambiguous. Germline lookup yields CDR1 MNHEY and CDR2 SVGAGI. Trimming shortened V by 3 bases and J by 5 bases, and 10 bases separated the two germline ends. CDR3 size: 13 residues. The CDR3 bases are TGTGCCAGCAGTTATAAACCGGGGACTGAAGCTTTCTTT. This encodes CASSYKPGTEAFF.

Ten or more counts support this clonotype. V usage is TRBV29-1 and J usage is TRBJ1-2; D remains unclear. This CDR3 has 11 amino acids. V was clipped by 0 bases and J by 4 bases, with 3 bases between them. Germline V lookup: CDR1 SQVTM, CDR2 ANQGSEA. The CDR3 DNA reads as TGCAGCGTTGAAGACACCTATGGCTACACCTTC. This translates into CSVEDTYGYTF.

This clonotype was seen at least ten times. The chain combines TRBV18 with TRBJ2-5; no clear D gene. V shed 4 bases and J shed 3 bases, with 3 bases lying between them. Germline CDR1 KGHSH, CDR2 LQKENI. The CDR3 runs 11 residues. The CDR3 region is CASSREETQYF. The CDR3 coding sequence is TGTGCCAGCTCACGTGAAGAGACCCAGTACTTC.

This clonotype has ten or more counts. The rearrangement joins TRBV7-2 to TRBJ2-7; maybe TRBD2 (7 bases). V shed 2 bases and J shed 7 bases, with 15 bases lying between them. The CDR3 length is 14 residues. Germline V lookup: CDR1 SGHTA, CDR2 FQGNSA. CDR3 residues: CASSLRRGAGEQYF. CDR3 bases: TGTGCCAGCAGCTTACGTCGGGGGGCAGGGGAGCAGTACTTC.

The chain links TRBV7-8 to TRBJ2-2; D tentatively reads TRBD1 or TRBD2 (6 bases each). The CDR3 has 17 amino acids. Per germline, CDR1 SGHVS and CDR2 FQNEAQ. Trimming removed 7 bases from V and 2 bases from J, with 20 bases in between. In DNA form, the CDR3 reads TGTGCCAGCACCCCGAGGGGCGGGACACTAAACACCGGGGAGCTGTTTTTT. Translated: CASTPRGGTLNTGELFF.

V is TRBV28 and J is TRBJ2-2; no firm D call. Germline loops: CDR1 MDHEN, CDR2 SYDVKM. Trimming removed 7 bases from V and 6 bases from J, with 9 bases in between. The CDR3 loop spans 12 amino acids. In DNA, the CDR3 is TGTGCCAGCAAGGTTCTAGCCGGGGAGCTGTTTTTT. It is translated as CASKVLAGELFF.

This clonotype has at least ten counts. The chain recombines TRBV29-1 with TRBJ1-2; perhaps TRBD1 as D (5 bases). Deletions cut 5 bases from V and 4 bases from J, with 17 bases between. The germline V gene has CDR1 SQVTM and CDR2 ANQGSEA. This CDR3 spans 14 amino acids. As DNA, the CDR3 is TGCAGCGTTTCACAGGTTTTCGCTCCCTATGGCTACACCTTC. Amino acid sequence: CSVSQVFAPYGYTF. The entire variable domain, with the rest obtained from reference TRBV29-1 and TRBJ1-2, is as follows: SAVISQKPSRDICQRGTSLTIQCQVDSQVTMMFWYRQQPGQSLTLIATANQGSEATYESGFVIDKFPISRPNLTFSTLTVSNMSPEDSSIYLCSVSQVFAPYGYTFGSGTRLTVV.

This clonotype has a count of ten or more. The chain employs TRBV5-1 and TRBJ2-3; D might be TRBD1 (6 bases). This CDR3 is 17 amino acids long. Germline V gene data show CDR1 as SGHRS and CDR2 as YFSETQ. With 5 bases removed from V and 2 bases from J, the gap between germline ends came to 21 bases. CDR3 residues: CASSSGTSSILTDTQYF. The CDR3, as DNA: TGCGCCAGCAGTTCCGGGACATCGTCTATCCTCACAGATACGCAGTATTTT.

This clonotype was picked up a small number of times. The V and J genes are TRBV7-9 and TRBJ2-3; 8 nucleotides match TRBD1. The trim removed 5 bases at V and 1 base at J, leaving 8 bases unmatched. The length of the CDR3 is 16 residues. The V gene's germline CDR1 is SEHNR and CDR2 FQNEAQ (reference sequence). CDR3 nucleotides: TGTGCCAGCAGCAGGACAGGGCCGCGTGGCACAGATACGCAGTATTTT. Its translation is CASSRTGPRGTDTQYF.

This clonotype was observed a handful of times. CDR3 DNA: TGCGCCAGCAGCATGGGACAGGGCAATCAGCCCCAGCATTTT. Protein sequence: CASSMGQGNQPQHF. The V call is TRBV5-1, the J call TRBJ1-5, with 8 bases aligning to TRBD1. The CDR3 loop spans 14 amino acids. Germline V lookup: CDR1 SGHRS, CDR2 YFSETQ. V was clipped by 4 bases and J by 2 bases; unmatched bases: 2.

This clonotype was counted ten times or more. The rearrangement links TRBV11-2 to TRBJ1-1; D may be TRBD1 (6 bases). Trimming stripped 2 bases from V and 1 base from J, with 11 bases between. Germline CDR1 SGHAT, CDR2 FQNNGV. CDR3 length: 15 amino acids. The CDR3 DNA is TGTGCCAGCAGCTTACGATCAGGGGAGAACACTGAAGCTTTCTTT. Its translation: CASSLRSGENTEAFF.

The chain employs TRBV4-3 and TRBJ2-2; D unclear. The ends were cut back, 0 bases at V and 0 bases at J, with 8 bases in the middle. CDR3 length: 16 residues. CDR1 is LGHNA, CDR2 YSLEER, per germline. The CDR3 bases are TGCGCCAGCAGCCAAGATCAGCCGGCGAACACCGGGGAGCTGTTTTTT. It yields the protein CASSQDQPANTGELFF.

This clonotype was picked up many times. The genes are TRBV20-1 and TRBJ2-1; D gene ambiguous. CDR1 is DFQATT, CDR2 SNEGSKA, per germline (reference sequence). Trimming removed 3 bases from V and 3 bases from J, with 6 bases in between. The CDR3 runs 12 residues. The CDR3 loop is CSARGDYNEQFF. CDR3 DNA: TGCAGTGCTAGGGGCGACTACAATGAGCAGTTCTTC.

This clonotype was counted between two and nine times. The J gene is TRBJ2-2, the V gene TRBV12-3 or TRBV12-4; possibly TRBD2 for D (6 bases). V was pared by 6 bases and J by 6 bases, with 23 bases between. This CDR3 comprises 17 residues. CDR3 amino acids: CASSSTPGTGSAGELFF. The CDR3 DNA reads TGTGCCAGCAGCTCGACACCCGGGACTGGCAGCGCCGGGGAGCTGTTTTTT.

This clonotype was recorded many times. V gene TRBV9 combines with J gene TRBJ2-1; D is undetermined. Germline V lookup: CDR1 SGDLS, CDR2 YYNGEE. The CDR3 length is 14 residues. V was cut by 0 bases and J by 6 bases, with 10 bases left in between. In DNA form, the CDR3 reads TGTGCCAGCAGCGTAGTCCCCCTCGCCAATGAGCAGTTCTTC. Its translation: CASSVVPLANEQFF.

There are many counts of this clonotype. This chain joins TRBV7-2 and TRBJ1-1; 7 bases map to TRBD1. This CDR3 has 14 amino acids. Germline CDR1 SGHTA, CDR2 FQGNSA. V gave up 5 bases and J gave up 2 bases; unmatched junction bases: 5. In DNA form, the CDR3 reads TGTGCCAGCAGCCGAGACAGGGATAACACTGAAGCTTTCTTT. It encodes CASSRDRDNTEAFF.

This clonotype was detected ten times or more. The chain recombines TRBV7-8 with TRBJ2-5; D unresolved. The CDR3 sequence is 13 residues long. CDR1 and CDR2 from the germline V gene are SGHVS and FQNEAQ. Trimming shortened V by 5 bases and J by 3 bases, and 10 bases separated the two germline ends. The CDR3 spells CASSRNSKETQYF. CDR3 in DNA: TGTGCCAGCAGCAGAAACAGTAAAGAGACCCAGTACTTC.

This chain connects TRBV5-1 to TRBJ2-5; D is perhaps TRBD1 (6 bases). CDR3 length: 14 residues. Looked up from germline, CDR1 is SGHRS and CDR2 is YFSETQ. V was trimmed by 7 bases and J by 5 bases, leaving 18 bases between them. CDR3 sequence (DNA): TGCGCCAGCTACTGGGGACAAAGAGGGGAGACCCAGTACTTC. Translation: CASYWGQRGETQYF.

CDR3 sequence: CSVEEYTETQYF. In nucleotides, the CDR3 is TGCAGCGTTGAAGAATACACCGAGACCCAGTACTTC. The V call is TRBV29-1, the J call TRBJ2-5, with D unclear. There are 12 residues in the CDR3. V lost 0 bases and J 5 bases, leaving 7 bases between the germline ends. Germline V gene lookup returns CDR1 SQVTM and CDR2 ANQGSEA.

The table lists this clonotype with many counts. The chain couples TRBV18 to TRBJ2-7; 8 bases are a match to TRBD2. Germline V CDR1 and CDR2: KGHSH, LQKENI. Trimming cost V 6 bases and J 3 bases; bases outside gene matches: 4. The CDR3 consists of 13 residues. The CDR3 here is CASSAGTSYEQYF. CDR3 bases: TGTGCCAGCTCGGCCGGGACTAGCTACGAGCAGTACTTC.

This clonotype was seen repeatedly, ten times or more. The CDR3 reads CATSAGQGVNEQFF. Here the CDR3 DNA reads TGTGCCACCAGTGCTGGACAGGGGGTCAATGAGCAGTTCTTC. The rearrangement links TRBV24-1 to TRBJ2-1; the match to TRBD1 covers 10 bases. This CDR3 contains 14 residues. V dropped 5 bases and J dropped 6; count of bases not matched to a gene: 3. Germline V gene lookup returns CDR1 KGHDR and CDR2 SFDVKD.

This clonotype was seen at least ten times. The chain recombines TRBV4-1 with TRBJ2-7, with TRBD2 matching 9 bases. Germline trimming cut 0 bases from V and 6 bases from J; bases unmatched to any gene: 6. Germline lookup yields CDR1 MGHRA and CDR2 YSYEKL. The CDR3 is 15 residues long. CDR3 region: CASSQEVSGSPEQYF. Here the CDR3 DNA reads TGCGCCAGCAGCCAAGAAGTTAGCGGGAGTCCCGAGCAGTACTTC.

This clonotype has at least ten counts. The chain employs TRBV29-1 and TRBJ2-5; 14 bases fit TRBD2. CDR3 length: 15 amino acids. Germline loops: CDR1 SQVTM, CDR2 ANQGSEA. J was trimmed by 4 bases and V by 4 bases; bases with no gene match: 5. CDR3 region: CSVATSGGASETQYF. The CDR3 nucleotides read TGCAGCGTTGCGACTAGCGGGGGGGCATCAGAGACCCAGTACTTC. Full variable domain (rest looked up from reference TRBV29-1 and TRBJ2-5): SAVISQKPSRDICQRGTSLTIQCQVDSQVTMMFWYRQQPGQSLTLIATANQGSEATYESGFVIDKFPISRPNLTFSTLTVSNMSPEDSSIYLCSVATSGGASETQYFGPGTRLLVL.